The T cell receptor beta chain under discussion was sequenced for a study of post-analysis software for immune sequencing data. Built from TCR beta cDNA, the libraries had unique molecular identifiers in them. Each sample of roughly 0.85 to 11 million input T cells yielded around 500,000 cDNA molecules, so each molecule approximated one T cell. In TCRdb, the PCR reads were re-called with MiXCR into one record per CDR3 protein. Of about 540,000 distinct CDR3 sequences detected, approximately 34% appear once; the ten largest clones hold approximately 6%. The CDR3 extends over 16 amino acids. From germline, CDR1 is SGDLS and CDR2 YYNGEE. V trimming: 0 bases; J trimming: 0 bases; junction bases outside the gene matches: 4. Study findings and constraints: Patients used several TRBV segments, including TRBV5-6, TRBV5-1 and TRBV20-1, more often than controls. There was significantly lower normalized Chao1 diversity in multiple sclerosis patients than in controls.

With respect to this clonotype: What it binds is not known.

Sequenced: blood. The genes are TRBV9 and TRBJ2-7; 9 bases agree with TRBD1. The receptor's source is a girl between 2 and 17 years old with multiple sclerosis. The DNA for the CDR3 is TGTGCCAGCAGCGTAGACGGGACAGGGAGCTCCTACGAGCAGTACTTC. Its protein product is CASSVDGTGSSYEQYF. The full variable domain, in which reference TRBV9 and TRBJ2-7 provide the parts outside the CDR3, is DSGVTQTPKHLITATGQRVTLRCSPRSGDLSVYWYQQSLDQGLQFLIQYYNGEERAKGNILERFSAQQFPDLHSELNLSSLELGDSALYFCASSVDGTGSSYEQYFGPGTRLTVT.